The source of this T cell receptor (beta chain) is a study of OX40 agonist ivuxolimab in advanced cancers. Across the study: The dose of intravenous ivuxolimab that patients received every 2 weeks ranged from 0.01 to 10 mg/kg.

Generated by immunoSEQ multiplex PCR, the TCRdb table keeps only in-frame clones and is missing some. Among over 20,000 clones, over 65% were seen once, and the ten largest hold 16%. Worth noting for this clone: This is likely an artifact of a read error, given a far larger clone one base away. Other nucleotide sequences in the sample specify the same CDR3.

Here the sequenced sample was CD4+ or CD8+ T cells sorted from blood, taken in a trial of the OX40 agonist ivuxolimab. The sequence was obtained from an adult with an advanced solid tumor such as melanoma, head and neck, liver or kidney cancer.

Here the CDR3 DNA reads TGCGCCAGCAGCTTAAGGGGGGCCCCCACTGAAGCTTTCTTT. Translating it yields CASSLRGAPTEAFF. The chain employs TRBV7-3 and TRBJ1-1, with TRBD1 as a possible D gene (6 bases). Germline V lookup: CDR1 SGHTA, CDR2 FQGTGA. The CDR3 is 14 amino acids. Variable domain in full (rest from reference TRBV7-3 and TRBJ1-1): GAGVSQTPSNKVTEKGKYVELRCDPISGHTALYWYRQSLGQGPEFLIYFQGTGAADDSGLPNDRFFAVRPEGSVSTLKIQRTERGDSAVYLCASSLRGAPTEAFFGQGTRLTVV.